Listed below are T cell receptor beta chains from one sample, sequenced in a study of post-analysis software for immune sequencing data. In TCRdb, the PCR reads were re-called with MiXCR into one record per CDR3 protein. Of roughly 580,000 distinct CDR3 sequences in the sample, about 44% were seen once. The source material was blood. Receptors originate from a girl aged 5-17 years with multiple sclerosis. Each CDR3 is given with its conserved first and last residue. D genes are given only for firm matches. Rows may omit the clone size; those that give it use once, few, many or a size class.

TRBV29-1	-	13	-	TRBJ1-1	CSVARQVNTEAFF	TGCAGCGTTGCACGACAAGTGAACACTGAAGCTTTCTTT
TRBV20-1	-	15	TRBD1	TRBJ1-2	CSARDRGQGPYGYTF	TGCAGTGCTAGAGATCGAGGACAGGGGCCCTATGGCTACACCTTC
TRBV12-3/TRBV12-4	few	15	-	TRBJ1-6	CASSLDRDSNSPLHF	TGTGCCAGCAGTCTCGACCGGGATTCTAATTCACCCCTCCACTTT
TRBV5-1	once	15	-	TRBJ2-7	CTSSLAERGIYEQYF	TGCACCAGCAGCTTGGCCGAGAGGGGAATCTACGAGCAGTACTTC
TRBV4-1	-	12	-	TRBJ2-5	CASSHGGETQYF	TGCGCCAGCAGCCACGGGGGAGAGACCCAGTACTTC
TRBV5-6	few	16	-	TRBJ2-5	CASSPTPRGPQETQYF	TGTGCCAGCAGCCCGACTCCGCGGGGGCCACAAGAGACCCAGTACTTC
TRBV5-1	-	15	TRBD2	TRBJ2-5	CASSLERTSGETQYF	TGCGCCAGCAGCTTGGAACGGACTAGCGGAGAGACCCAGTACTTC
TRBV20-1	-	15	TRBD1	TRBJ1-5	CSANTGTGGNQPQHF	TGCAGTGCGAACACCGGGACAGGGGGCAATCAGCCCCAGCATTTT
TRBV12-3/TRBV12-4	-	14	TRBD1	TRBJ2-7	CASTGTGLNYEQYF	TGTGCCAGCACCGGGACAGGTCTAAACTACGAGCAGTACTTC
TRBV5-1	-	15	-	TRBJ2-3	CASSLEGGPADTQYF	TGCGCCAGCAGCTTGGAGGGGGGGCCCGCAGATACGCAGTATTTT
TRBV20-1	few	14	-	TRBJ2-1	CSARAGFTYNEQFF	TGCAGTGCTAGAGCGGGATTTACCTACAATGAGCAGTTCTTC
TRBV4-1	-	18	-	TRBJ2-6	CASSQDSTGSSGANVLTF	TGCGCCAGCAGCCAAGATAGTACAGGAAGCTCTGGGGCCAACGTCCTGACTTTC
TRBV2	-	14	TRBD2	TRBJ2-5	CASSDGLAGGTQYF	TGTGCCAGCAGTGACGGGCTAGCGGGGGGTACCCAGTACTTC
TRBV6-5	-	13	-	TRBJ2-3	CASSYSSADTQYF	TGTGCCAGCAGTTACTCGAGCGCAGATACGCAGTATTTT